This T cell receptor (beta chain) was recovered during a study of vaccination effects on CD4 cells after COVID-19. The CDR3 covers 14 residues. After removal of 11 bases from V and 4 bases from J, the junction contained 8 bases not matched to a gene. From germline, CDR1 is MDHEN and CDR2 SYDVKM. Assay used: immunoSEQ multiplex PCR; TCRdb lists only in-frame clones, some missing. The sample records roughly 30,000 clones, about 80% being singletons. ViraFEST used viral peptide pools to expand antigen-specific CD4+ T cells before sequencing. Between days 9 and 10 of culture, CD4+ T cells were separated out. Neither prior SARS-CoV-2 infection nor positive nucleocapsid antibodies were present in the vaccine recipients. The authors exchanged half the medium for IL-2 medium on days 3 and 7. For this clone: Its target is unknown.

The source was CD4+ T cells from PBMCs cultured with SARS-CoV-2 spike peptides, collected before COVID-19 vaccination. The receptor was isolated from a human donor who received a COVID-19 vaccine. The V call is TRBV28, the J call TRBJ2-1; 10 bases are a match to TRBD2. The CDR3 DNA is TGTGCCTCCTGGACTAGCGGAGGATACAATGAGCAGTTCTTC. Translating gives CASWTSGGYNEQFF. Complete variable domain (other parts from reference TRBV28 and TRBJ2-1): DVKVTQSSRYLVKRTGEKVFLECVQDMDHENMFWYRQDPGLGLRLIYFSYDVKMKEKGDIPEGYSVSREKKERFSLILESASTNQTSMYLCASWTSGGYNEQFFGPGTRLTVL.